This is a list of T cell receptor beta chains from one sample in a study of cytomegalovirus exposure and HLA in healthy donors. Profiling relied on immunoSEQ multiplex PCR, and the TCRdb table lists in-frame clones only, not all of them. This repertoire shows about 73,000 clones, roughly 82% found once; its top ten account for over 10%. What was sequenced was PBMCs. The receptor set was obtained from a man between 65 and 85 years old in good health and CMV-seronegative. The CDR3 runs from the conserved cysteine through the conserved F or W. The order of the fields is V gene, J gene, D gene, clone size, CDR3 protein, CDR3 DNA. The D gene is left open where the match is weak. Some rows have no size entry. The others give once, few or many, or a class for an expanded clone.

V gene: TRBV2; J gene: TRBJ1-6; D gene: -; clone size: -; CDR3 protein: CASRGTPSPLHF; CDR3 DNA: TGTGCCAGCAGAGGGACACCCTCACCCCTCCACTTT
V gene: TRBV29-1; J gene: TRBJ1-4; D gene: -; clone size: few; CDR3 protein: CSVRESAWEKLFF; CDR3 DNA: TGCAGCGTACGAGAGAGCGCTTGGGAAAAACTGTTTTTT
V gene: TRBV11-3; J gene: TRBJ1-5; D gene: TRBD1; clone size: -; CDR3 protein: CASSLVRPGQSNQPQHF; CDR3 DNA: TGTGCCAGCAGCTTAGTACGTCCGGGACAGAGCAATCAGCCCCAGCATTTT
V gene: TRBV27; J gene: TRBJ2-7; D gene: -; clone size: -; CDR3 protein: CASSFRRTGTYEQYF; CDR3 DNA: TGTGCCAGCAGTTTCCGTCGGACGGGAACCTACGAGCAGTACTTC
V gene: TRBV11-2; J gene: TRBJ2-1; D gene: -; clone size: -; CDR3 protein: CASSSPFSFISVSYNEQFF; CDR3 DNA: TGTGCCAGCAGCTCCCCGTTTTCTTTCATTAGCGTTTCCTACAATGAGCAGTTCTTC
V gene: TRBV4-1; J gene: TRBJ2-7; D gene: TRBD2; clone size: once; CDR3 protein: CASSRPGTRYYEQYF; CDR3 DNA: TGCGCCAGCAGCAGACCCGGGACTAGGTACTACGAGCAGTACTTC
V gene: TRBV6-5; J gene: TRBJ2-7; D gene: -; clone size: -; CDR3 protein: CASSLMGRNYEQYF; CDR3 DNA: TGTGCCAGCAGTCTAATGGGGAGGAACTACGAGCAGTACTTC
V gene: TRBV2; J gene: TRBJ1-5; D gene: TRBD1; clone size: few; CDR3 protein: CASSQQGVSNQPQHF; CDR3 DNA: TGTGCCAGCAGTCAACAGGGGGTTAGCAATCAGCCCCAGCATTTT
V gene: TRBV28; J gene: TRBJ1-2; D gene: TRBD1; clone size: -; CDR3 protein: CASSSAGTLGRGWRSYGYTF; CDR3 DNA: TGTGCCAGCAGTTCGGCTGGGACTCTCGGCAGGGGGTGGAGGTCCTATGGCTACACCTTC
V gene: TRBV4-1; J gene: TRBJ1-4; D gene: TRBD1; clone size: -; CDR3 protein: CASSHFFTRGAEKLFF; CDR3 DNA: TGCGCCAGCAGCCATTTTTTTACCAGGGGGGCTGAAAAACTGTTTTTT
V gene: TRBV18; J gene: TRBJ2-1; D gene: TRBD1; clone size: -; CDR3 protein: CASLSGTGYNEQFF; CDR3 DNA: TGTGCCAGCTTATCCGGGACAGGCTACAATGAGCAGTTCTTC
V gene: TRBV30; J gene: TRBJ1-5; D gene: -; clone size: -; CDR3 protein: CAWSVQSDQPQHF; CDR3 DNA: TGTGCCTGGAGTGTACAATCCGATCAGCCCCAGCATTTT
V gene: TRBV27; J gene: TRBJ1-1; D gene: -; clone size: -; CDR3 protein: CASSDFTGEAFF; CDR3 DNA: TGTGCCAGCAGTGACTTTACAGGGGAAGCTTTCTTT
V gene: TRBV6-1; J gene: TRBJ2-5; D gene: TRBD2; clone size: -; CDR3 protein: CASSEGLLAGVQETQYF; CDR3 DNA: TGTGCCAGCAGTGAAGGTTTACTAGCGGGGGTCCAAGAGACCCAGTACTTC